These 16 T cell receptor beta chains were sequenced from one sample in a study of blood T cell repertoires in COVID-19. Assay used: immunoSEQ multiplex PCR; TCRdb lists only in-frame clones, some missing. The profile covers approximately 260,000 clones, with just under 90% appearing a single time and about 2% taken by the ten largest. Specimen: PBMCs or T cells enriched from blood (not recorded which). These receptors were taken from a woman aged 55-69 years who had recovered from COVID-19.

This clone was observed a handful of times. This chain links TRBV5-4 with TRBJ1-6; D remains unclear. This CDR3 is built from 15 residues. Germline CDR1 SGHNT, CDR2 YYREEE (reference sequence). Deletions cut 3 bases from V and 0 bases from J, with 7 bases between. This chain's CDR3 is CASSSTSSYNSPLHF. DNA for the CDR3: TGTGCCAGCAGCTCGACAAGCTCCTATAATTCACCCCTCCACTTT. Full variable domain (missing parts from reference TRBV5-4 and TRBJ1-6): ETGVTQSPTHLIKTRGQQVTLRCSSQSGHNTVSWYQQALGQGPQFIFQYYREEENGRGNFPPRFSGLQFPNYSSELNVNALELDDSALYLCASSSTSSYNSPLHFGNGTRLTVT.

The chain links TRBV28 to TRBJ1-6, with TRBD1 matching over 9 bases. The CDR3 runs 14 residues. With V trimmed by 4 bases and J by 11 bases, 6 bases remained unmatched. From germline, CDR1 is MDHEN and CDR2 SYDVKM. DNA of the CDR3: TGTGCCAGCAGTTCACAGGGGGCCGTAACACCCCTCCACTTT. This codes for CASSSQGAVTPLHF.

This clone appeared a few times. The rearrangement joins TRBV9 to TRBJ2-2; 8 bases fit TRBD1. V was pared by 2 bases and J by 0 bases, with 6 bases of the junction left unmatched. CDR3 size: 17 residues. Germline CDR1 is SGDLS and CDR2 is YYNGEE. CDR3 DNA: TGTGCCAGCAGCGTTCGTGGACAGGGCGCGAACACCGGGGAGCTGTTTTTT. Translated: CASSVRGQGANTGELFF.

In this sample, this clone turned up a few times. CDR3 coding DNA: TGTGCCAGCAGGGTACATGGGGAGTCACCCCTCCACTTT. It yields the protein CASRVHGESPLHF. This chain joins TRBV27 and TRBJ1-6; D not resolved. Deletions cut 6 bases from V and 10 bases from J, with 13 bases between. Germline V lookup: CDR1 MNHEY, CDR2 SMNVEV (reference sequence). There are 13 residues in the CDR3.

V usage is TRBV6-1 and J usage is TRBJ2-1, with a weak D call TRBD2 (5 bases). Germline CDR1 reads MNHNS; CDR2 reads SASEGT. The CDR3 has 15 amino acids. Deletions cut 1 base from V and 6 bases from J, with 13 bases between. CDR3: CASSEGVGAGNEQFF. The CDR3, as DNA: TGTGCCAGCAGTGAAGGGGTCGGCGCGGGCAATGAGCAGTTCTTC.

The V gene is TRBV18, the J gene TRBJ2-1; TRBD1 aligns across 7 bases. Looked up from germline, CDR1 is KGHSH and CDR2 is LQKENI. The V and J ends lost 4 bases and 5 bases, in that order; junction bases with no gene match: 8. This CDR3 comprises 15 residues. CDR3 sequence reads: CASSLRSGTDNEQFF. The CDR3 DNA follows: TGTGCCAGCTCACTGCGCTCCGGGACAGACAATGAGCAGTTCTTC.

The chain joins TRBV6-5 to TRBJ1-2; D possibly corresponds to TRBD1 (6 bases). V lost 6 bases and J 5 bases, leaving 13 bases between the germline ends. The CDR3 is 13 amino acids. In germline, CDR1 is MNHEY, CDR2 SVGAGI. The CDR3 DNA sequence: TGTGCCAGCAGCCTACAGGGTACTTATGGCTACACCTTC. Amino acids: CASSLQGTYGYTF.

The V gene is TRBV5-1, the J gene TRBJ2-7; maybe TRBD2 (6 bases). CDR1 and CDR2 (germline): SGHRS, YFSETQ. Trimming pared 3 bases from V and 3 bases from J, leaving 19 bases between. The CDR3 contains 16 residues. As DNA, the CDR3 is TGCGCCAGCAGCTCCGGAGGGGTTGGGGCTCTCTACGAGCAGTACTTC. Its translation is CASSSGGVGALYEQYF.

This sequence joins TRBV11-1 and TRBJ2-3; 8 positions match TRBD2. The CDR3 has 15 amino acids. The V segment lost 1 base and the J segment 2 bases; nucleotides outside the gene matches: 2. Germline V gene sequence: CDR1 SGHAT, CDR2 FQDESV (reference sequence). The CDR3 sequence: CASSLGLAPTDTQYF. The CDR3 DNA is TGTGCCAGCAGCTTAGGACTAGCGCCCACAGATACGCAGTATTTT.

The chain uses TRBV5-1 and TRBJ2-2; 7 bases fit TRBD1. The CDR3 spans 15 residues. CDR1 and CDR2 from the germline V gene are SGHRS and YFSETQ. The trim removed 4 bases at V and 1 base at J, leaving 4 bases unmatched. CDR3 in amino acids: CASSPGTVNTGELFF. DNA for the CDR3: TGCGCCAGCAGCCCAGGGACAGTGAACACCGGGGAGCTGTTTTTT.

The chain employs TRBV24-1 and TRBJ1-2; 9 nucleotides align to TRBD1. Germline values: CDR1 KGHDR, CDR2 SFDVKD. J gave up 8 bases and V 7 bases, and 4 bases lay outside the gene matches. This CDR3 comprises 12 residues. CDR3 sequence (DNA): TGTGCCACCAGCCAGACAGGGGGGGGCTACACCTTC. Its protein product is CATSQTGGGYTF.

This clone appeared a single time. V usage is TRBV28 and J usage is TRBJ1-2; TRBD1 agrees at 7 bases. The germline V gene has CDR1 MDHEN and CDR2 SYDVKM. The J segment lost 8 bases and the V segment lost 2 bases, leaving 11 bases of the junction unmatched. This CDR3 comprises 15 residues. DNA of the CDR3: TGTGCCAGCAGTTTAGTCCAACAGGGGAGAAGCGGCTACACCTTC. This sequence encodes CASSLVQQGRSGYTF.

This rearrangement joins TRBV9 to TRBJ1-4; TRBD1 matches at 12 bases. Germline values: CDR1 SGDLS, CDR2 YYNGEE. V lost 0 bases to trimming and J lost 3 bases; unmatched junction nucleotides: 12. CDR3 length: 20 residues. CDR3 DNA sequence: TGTGCCAGCAGCGTAGATTTTGAGGGACAGGGGGCGCTGGCTAATGAAAAACTGTTTTTT. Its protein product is CASSVDFEGQGALANEKLFF.

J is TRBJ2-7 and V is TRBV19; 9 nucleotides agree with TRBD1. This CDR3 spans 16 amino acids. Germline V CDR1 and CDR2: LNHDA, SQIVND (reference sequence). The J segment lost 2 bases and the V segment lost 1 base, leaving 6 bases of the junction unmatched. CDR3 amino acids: CASSIGGQGPPYEQYF. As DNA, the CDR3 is TGTGCCAGTAGTATAGGCGGACAGGGGCCTCCCTACGAGCAGTACTTC. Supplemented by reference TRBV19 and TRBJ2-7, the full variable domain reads DGGITQSPKYLFRKEGQNVTLSCEQNLNHDAMYWYRQDPGQGLRLIYYSQIVNDFQKGDIAEGYSVSREKKESFPLTVTSAQKNPTAFYLCASSIGGQGPPYEQYFGPGTRLTVT.

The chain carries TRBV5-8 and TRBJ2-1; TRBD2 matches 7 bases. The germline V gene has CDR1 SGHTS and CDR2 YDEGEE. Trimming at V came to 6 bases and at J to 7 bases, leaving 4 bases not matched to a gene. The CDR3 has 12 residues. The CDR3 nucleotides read TGTGCCAGCACCCTCGGGGGGAATGAGCAGTTCTTC. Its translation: CASTLGGNEQFF. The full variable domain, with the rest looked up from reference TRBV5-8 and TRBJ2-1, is EAGVTQSPTHLIKTRGQQATLRCSPISGHTSVYWYQQALGLGLQFLLWYDEGEERNRGNFPPRFSGRQFPNYSSELNVNALELEDSALYLCASTLGGNEQFFGPGTRLTVL.

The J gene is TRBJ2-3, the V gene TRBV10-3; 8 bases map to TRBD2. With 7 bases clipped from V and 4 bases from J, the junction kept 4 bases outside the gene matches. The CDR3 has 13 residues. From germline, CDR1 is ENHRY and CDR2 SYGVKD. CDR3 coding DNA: TGTGCCATCACGCGGGGGGCAGCAGATACGCAGTATTTT. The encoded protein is CAITRGAADTQYF.